These T cell receptor beta chains were read from a single sample in a study of blood T cell repertoires in COVID-19. Profiling relied on immunoSEQ multiplex PCR, and the TCRdb table lists in-frame clones only, not all of them. Of tens of thousands of clones listed, over 70% were seen once; the top ten hold 4.5% to 7%. The sample comprised peripheral blood. Receptor source: a man aged 45-65 years with active COVID-19. Each CDR3 is given with its conserved first and last residue. A D gene is named only where the DNA matches it firmly. A clone size is listed for some rows: how often the clone was seen (once, few, many), or a class if it is expanded.

CDR3aa	CDR3nt	j_gene	abundance	d_gene	v_gene
CASSLPDRGYGYTF	TGTGCCAGCAGTTTGCCCGACAGGGGATATGGCTACACCTTC	TRBJ1-2	NA	TRBD1	TRBV28
CASSIEAETYEQYF	TGTGCCAGTAGTATAGAGGCAGAAACCTACGAGCAGTACTTC	TRBJ2-7	NA	NA	TRBV19
CASSYPGADPYGYTF	TGTGCCAGCAGTTACCCCGGTGCTGATCCCTATGGCTACACCTTC	TRBJ1-2	NA	NA	TRBV6-6
CASNLQGPMNTEAFF	TGCGCCAGCAACCTACAGGGGCCTATGAACACTGAAGCTTTCTTT	TRBJ1-1	NA	TRBD1	TRBV5-1
CASSLGRSYEQYF	TGTGCCAGCAGCTTGGGTCGTAGCTACGAGCAGTACTTC	TRBJ2-7	NA	NA	TRBV5-5
CASSVSSGVYNEQFF	TGTGCCAGCAGCGTATCGTCGGGGGTCTACAATGAGCAGTTCTTC	TRBJ2-1	NA	NA	TRBV9
CASSLPGTGQPQHF	TGCGCCAGCAGCCTACCTGGGACAGGGCAGCCCCAGCATTTT	TRBJ1-5	NA	TRBD1	TRBV4-1
CASSDRDSAGNTIYF	TGTGCCAGCAGTGATCGGGACAGTGCGGGAAACACCATATATTTT	TRBJ1-3	many	TRBD1	TRBV27
CASSLESDWSYEQYF	TGTGCCAGCAGCTTAGAGAGCGATTGGTCCTACGAGCAGTACTTC	TRBJ2-7	NA	NA	TRBV7-9
CASSIGQAYNYGYTF	TGTGCCAGTAGTATCGGACAGGCCTATAACTATGGCTACACCTTC	TRBJ1-2	NA	TRBD1	TRBV19
CASSVAQGANYGYTF	TGTGCCAGCAGTGTTGCACAGGGGGCAAACTATGGCTACACCTTC	TRBJ1-2	NA	TRBD1	TRBV6-4
CASISRDRGYNEQFF	TGTGCCAGCATTTCCCGGGACAGGGGTTACAATGAGCAGTTCTTC	TRBJ2-1	NA	TRBD1	TRBV6-5
CASSQGFPRGSPLHF	TGTGCCAGCAGCCAAGGCTTCCCCAGGGGCTCACCCCTCCACTTT	TRBJ1-6	NA	NA	TRBV3-1/TRBV3-2
CASSPDSGGGEQFF	TGTGCCAGCTCACCGGATAGCGGCGGAGGTGAGCAGTTCTTC	TRBJ2-1	once	NA	TRBV18
CASRTSGNHWDTQYF	TGTGCCAGTCGGACTAGCGGGAACCACTGGGATACGCAGTATTTT	TRBJ2-3	NA	TRBD2	TRBV19
CASSLFSGVTSTDTQYF	TGCGCCAGCAGCTTGTTTAGCGGGGTTACTAGCACAGATACGCAGTATTTT	TRBJ2-3	NA	TRBD2	TRBV5-1
CASSLRESYEQYF	TGCGCCAGCAGCCTGCGGGAGAGCTACGAGCAGTACTTC	TRBJ2-7	NA	TRBD2	TRBV4-3
CATSDFPHPNTEAFF	TGTGCCACCAGTGATTTTCCACACCCGAACACTGAAGCTTTCTTT	TRBJ1-1	NA	NA	TRBV24-1
CASSIGDGELFF	TGTGCCAGTAGTATAGGCGACGGGGAGCTGTTTTTT	TRBJ2-2	NA	NA	TRBV19
CASSQSLTPLHF	TGTGCCAGCAGCCAAAGCCTTACACCCCTCCACTTT	TRBJ1-6	NA	NA	TRBV3-1/TRBV3-2
CASSLAASAGTNEQFF	TGTGCCAGCAGCTTAGCCGCCTCAGCGGGTACCAATGAGCAGTTCTTC	TRBJ2-1	NA	NA	TRBV7-3
CASSQGPGPQETQYF	TGCGCCAGCAGCCAAGGGCCAGGGCCTCAAGAGACCCAGTACTTC	TRBJ2-5	NA	NA	TRBV4-1
CATSSSDSLYGYTF	TGTGCCACCAGTTCTTCGGACAGCCTCTATGGCTACACCTTC	TRBJ1-2	NA	NA	TRBV24-1
CASSQYRGGSPLHF	TGTGCCAGCAGCCAATACAGGGGAGGTTCACCCCTCCACTTT	TRBJ1-6	NA	TRBD1	TRBV3-1/TRBV3-2
CASSQGQGALNYGYTF	TGCGCCAGCAGCCAAGGCCAGGGGGCGCTCAACTATGGCTACACCTTC	TRBJ1-2	NA	TRBD1	TRBV4-3
CASRLAGVNQPQHF	TGTGCCAGCAGGCTTGCAGGGGTCAATCAGCCCCAGCATTTT	TRBJ1-5	NA	NA	TRBV6-5
CASSHAGDNTEAFF	TGCGCCAGCAGTCACGCCGGAGATAACACTGAAGCTTTCTTT	TRBJ1-1	few	NA	TRBV10-2
CASSQDRAQETQYF	TGTGCCAGCAGCCAAGACAGGGCACAAGAGACCCAGTACTTC	TRBJ2-5	NA	NA	TRBV4-2
CASRHFTGQGRMEGGELFF	TGTGCCAGTAGGCACTTTACCGGACAGGGTCGGATGGAAGGCGGGGAGCTGTTTTTT	TRBJ2-2	once	TRBD1	TRBV19
CASSREGSPGANVLTF	TGTGCCAGCAGCCGAGAGGGTTCCCCTGGGGCCAACGTCCTGACTTTC	TRBJ2-6	NA	NA	TRBV7-3
CASSAQGAGGNTIYF	TGTGCCAGCAGCGCACAGGGGGCGGGTGGAAACACCATATATTTT	TRBJ1-3	NA	TRBD1	TRBV9
CASSIRGRNNQPQHF	TGTGCCAGTAGTATCCGAGGGAGGAACAATCAGCCCCAGCATTTT	TRBJ1-5	NA	NA	TRBV19
CATIRGAGGNTGELFF	TGTGCCACCATCCGGGGAGCGGGGGGTAACACCGGGGAGCTGTTTTTT	TRBJ2-2	NA	TRBD2	TRBV27
CASSSGPYEQYF	TGTGCCAGCAGTTCAGGGCCCTACGAGCAGTACTTC	TRBJ2-7	NA	NA	TRBV28
CASIPPSGVSQYF	TGTGCCAGCATTCCCCCTAGCGGGGTGTCGCAGTATTTT	TRBJ2-3	NA	TRBD2	TRBV2
CASSWGGVPTLHF	TGTGCCAGCAGTTGGGGAGGTGTACCCACCCTCCACTTT	TRBJ1-6	once	NA	TRBV28
CASSPTSGSTDTQYF	TGTGCCAGCAGCCCTACTAGCGGAAGCACAGATACGCAGTATTTT	TRBJ2-3	NA	TRBD2	TRBV6-4
CASSHSPGAGGTEAFF	TGTGCCAGCAGCCACTCCCCCGGGGCCGGAGGGACTGAAGCTTTCTTT	TRBJ1-1	NA	NA	TRBV4-2
CASSPEGQGRIPSNTEAFF	TGCGCCAGCAGCCCCGAAGGACAGGGGAGGATCCCTTCGAACACTGAAGCTTTCTTT	TRBJ1-1	NA	TRBD1	TRBV5-1
CASSEITTGGGRYTF	TGTGCCAGCAGTGAAATAACGACAGGGGGCGGGCGCTACACCTTC	TRBJ1-2	NA	TRBD1	TRBV6-1